The 18 T cell receptor beta chains in this list originate from one sample, sequenced in a study of cytomegalovirus exposure and HLA in healthy donors. This PCR relied on a set of 60 Vbeta primers and 13 Jbeta primers. TCRdb keeps only in-frame clones here, not all; method: immunoSEQ multiplex PCR. The sample totals roughly 88,000 clones; its top ten clones hold 15%. The sequencing input was PBMCs. These receptors all stem from a man aged 45-65 years in good health and CMV-seropositive.

This rearrangement joins TRBV7-9 to TRBJ1-2; the D gene is possibly TRBD1 (6 bases). Trimming removed 0 bases at V and 7 bases at J, with 12 bases between. The V gene's germline CDR1 is SEHNR and CDR2 FQNEAQ (reference sequence). The CDR3 is 14 amino acids. The CDR3 nucleotides read TGTGCCAGCAGCTTAGCGCTTCAGGGGTCTGGCTACACCTTC. Its protein product is CASSLALQGSGYTF.

As concerns this clone: One end of the junction is discordant with germline, which a read error may explain. The sample carries other DNA sequences with the same CDR3. The V and J genes are TRBV7-6 and TRBJ2-1; the D gene is possibly TRBD2 (6 bases). Germline V gene data show CDR1 as SGHVS and CDR2 as FNYEAQ. This CDR3 is built from 15 residues. CDR3 region: CASSLGYGGGNEQFF. The DNA of the CDR3 is TGCGCCAGCAGCTTAGGGTACGGGGGTGGGAATGAGCAGTTCTTC.

The chain joins TRBV10-3 to TRBJ2-5; a weak D match, TRBD2 (6 bases). This CDR3 spans 12 amino acids. The germline V gene has CDR1 ENHRY and CDR2 SYGVKD. The CDR3 bases are TGTGCTTCGGGCCTCGGGGGAGAGACCCAGTACTTC. Translated, it gives CASGLGGETQYF.

V usage is TRBV14 and J usage is TRBJ2-1, with TRBD2 identical over 11 bases. Germline V CDR1 and CDR2: SGHDN, FVKESK. The CDR3 has 15 residues. With 4 bases clipped from V and 5 bases from J, the junction kept 4 bases outside the gene matches. This CDR3 reads CASSLGTSGHNEQFF. As DNA, the CDR3 is TGTGCCAGCAGCCTCGGGACTAGCGGACACAATGAGCAGTTCTTC. Filled out from reference TRBV14 and TRBJ2-1, the complete variable domain reads EAGVTQFPSHSVIEKGQTVTLRCDPISGHDNLYWYRRVMGKEIKFLLHFVKESKQDESGMPNNRFLAERTGGTYSTLKVQPAELEDSGVYFCASSLGTSGHNEQFFGPGTRLTVL.

The V gene is TRBV4-1, the J gene TRBJ2-3; TRBD2 aligns across 8 bases. Germline lookup yields CDR1 MGHRA and CDR2 YSYEKL. This CDR3 region has 18 residues. With 3 bases clipped from V and 2 bases from J, the junction kept 13 bases outside the gene matches. The CDR3 region has the DNA TGCGCCAGCAGCCACCTCCCTCCCATAGCGGGAAACACAGATACGCAGTATTTT. The encoded protein is CASSHLPPIAGNTDTQYF.

In nucleotides, the CDR3 is TGTGCCAGCAGCTTAGGGGGAGCGGGAACCGGGGAGCTGTTTTTT. Its protein product is CASSLGGAGTGELFF. The chain uses TRBV11-3 and TRBJ2-2; 7 bases are a match to TRBD2. The germline gives CDR1 SGHNT, CDR2 YENEEA. Unmatched junction bases numbered 4, after V lost 1 base and J lost 5 bases. The CDR3 loop spans 15 amino acids. The variable domain in full, completed from reference TRBV11-3 and TRBJ2-2, reads EAGVVQSPRYKIIEKKQPVAFWCNPISGHNTLYWYLQNLGQGPELLIRYENEEAVDDSQLPKDRFSAERLKGVDSTLKIQPAELGDSAVYLCASSLGGAGTGELFFGEGSRLTVL.

The chain joins TRBV5-5 to TRBJ1-1; the D gene is possibly TRBD1 (6 bases). Trimming shortened V by 0 bases and J by 4 bases, and 16 bases separated the two germline ends. CDR3 length equals 16 residues. CDR1 and CDR2 (germline): SGHKS, YYEKEE (reference sequence). CDR3 coding DNA: TGTGCCAGCAGCTTGGTAGGGGGTCCAGCGACCACTGAAGCTTTCTTT. Translated: CASSLVGGPATTEAFF.

This chain links TRBV5-6 with TRBJ1-5, with D hard to call. CDR1 is SGHDT, CDR2 YYEEEE, per germline. The V end lost 1 base, the J end lost 9 bases, and 8 bases lay between the germline ends. The CDR3 runs to 12 residues. In nucleotides, the CDR3 is TGTGCCAGCAGCTTGCGGGCGGGGCCCCAGCATTTT. It yields the protein CASSLRAGPQHF.

The chain couples TRBV6-4 to TRBJ2-7; TRBD2 agrees at 7 bases. The V gene's germline CDR1 is MRHNA and CDR2 SNTAGT. J lost 2 bases, V lost 8 bases, and 9 bases had no gene match. The CDR3 is 14 residues long. For the CDR3, the DNA is TGTGCCAGCCTGCGGGAGAGGAACCCCTACGAGCAGTACGTC. Protein product: CASLRERNPYEQYV.

The chain is built from TRBV5-6 and TRBJ2-1; 8 nucleotides match TRBD2. The CDR3 loop spans 14 amino acids. Germline CDR1 is SGHDT and CDR2 is YYEEEE. V was pared by 0 bases and J by 7 bases, with 3 bases of the junction left unmatched. CDR3 loop: CASSLVLAGNEQFF. DNA for the CDR3: TGTGCCAGCAGCTTGGTGTTAGCGGGAAATGAGCAGTTCTTC.

The V and J genes are TRBV5-6 and TRBJ2-2; 8 positions match TRBD1. The germline CDR1 and CDR2 sequences are SGHDT and YYEEEE. The ends lost 4 bases at V and 4 bases at J; junction bases unmatched: 9. The CDR3 runs to 16 residues. CDR3 protein: CASSIDRGGFTGELFF. The CDR3, as DNA: TGTGCCAGCAGCATAGACAGGGGAGGATTCACCGGGGAGCTGTTTTTT.

The chain recombines TRBV6-5 with TRBJ2-5; 10 bases are shared with TRBD2. J was trimmed by 2 bases and V by 6 bases; bases with no gene match: 3. The CDR3 is 14 amino acids. CDR1 is MNHEY, CDR2 SVGAGI, per germline. The DNA for the CDR3 is TGTGCCAGCAGGACTAGCGGGCCTCAAGAGACCCAGTACTTC. Amino acid sequence: CASRTSGPQETQYF.

J is TRBJ2-5 and V is TRBV11-3; TRBD2 aligns across 8 bases. Germline V gene sequence: CDR1 SGHNT, CDR2 YENEEA. The CDR3 length is 19 residues. J was trimmed by 1 base and V by 7 bases; bases with no gene match: 20. CDR3 region: CASTSGGGSPAGVQETQYF. CDR3 coding DNA: TGTGCCAGCACCTCCGGGGGAGGGAGTCCAGCGGGAGTCCAAGAGACCCAGTACTTC.

CDR3 DNA sequence: TGTGCCAGTAGTATAGGACAGGGAAGGTACAATGAGCAGTTCTTC. As protein: CASSIGQGRYNEQFF. The chain uses TRBV19 and TRBJ2-1, with TRBD1 matching over 7 bases. V shed 1 base, J shed 4 bases, and the junction held 4 bases outside the gene matches. Germline-derived CDR1 and CDR2 are LNHDA and SQIVND (reference sequence). This CDR3 is built from 15 residues.

This chain connects TRBV6-1 to TRBJ2-7; 8 positions match TRBD1. This CDR3 has 12 residues. CDR1 MNHNS and CDR2 SASEGT come from the germline V gene. V dropped 7 bases and J dropped 4; count of bases not matched to a gene: 3. The CDR3 nucleotides read TGTGCCAGCATACAGGGGGAGTACGAGCAGTACGTC. Translated: CASIQGEYEQYV.

The chain joins TRBV4-1 to TRBJ2-1, with 8 bases that match TRBD2. The germline gives CDR1 MGHRA, CDR2 YSYEKL. The CDR3 sequence is 12 residues long. With 4 bases clipped from V and 14 bases from J, the junction kept 7 bases outside the gene matches. The CDR3, as DNA: TGCGCCAGCAGCCCAAGCGGGAGAAGAAAGTTCTTC. As protein: CASSPSGRRKFF.

The rearrangement uses TRBV6-6 and TRBJ1-1, with D unclear. Germline values: CDR1 MNHNY, CDR2 SVGAGI (reference sequence). V was pared by 6 bases and J by 1 base, with 12 bases between. The CDR3 is 14 residues long. The CDR3 spells CASSPVGANTEAFF. CDR3 DNA: TGTGCCAGCAGCCCGGTTGGAGCGAACACTGAAGCTTTCTTT.

V gene TRBV7-9 combines with J gene TRBJ1-2; D is undetermined. The V gene lost 5 bases and the J gene lost 8 bases, with 12 bases spanning the gap. The length of the CDR3 is 12 residues. The germline CDR1 and CDR2 sequences are SEHNR and FQNEAQ (reference sequence). The CDR3 DNA reads as TGTGCCAGCAGCCCGGACTATCGAGGCTACACCTTC. Its protein is CASSPDYRGYTF.